One sample yielded the 14 T cell receptor beta chains listed below, sequenced in a study of memory CD4+ T cells and cytomegalovirus serostatus. This table comes from immunoSEQ multiplex PCR, and its TCRdb copy is limited to in-frame clones, with some not included. There are approximately 50,000 clones in the sample; about three quarters occur only once, and 2.6% lies in the top ten. The sort gate was single viable CD3+CD4+CD8-CD45RO+ cells for memory CD4+ T cells. The sequenced sample was memory CD4+ T cells from blood. The receptors originated from an adult in good health and CMV-seropositive.

The V and J genes are TRBV2 and TRBJ1-3, with a weak D call TRBD1 (5 bases). There are 14 residues in the CDR3. Between the trimmed V and J ends, which lost 8 bases and 4 bases, there was a span of 15 bases. Looked up from germline, CDR1 is SNHLY and CDR2 is FYNNEI. CDR3 coding DNA: TGTGCCAGCCGAGCCCAGGGAGGCGGAAACACCATATATTTT. Translating it yields CASRAQGGGNTIYF.

The CDR3 DNA follows: TGTGCCAGAAGCCGACGGACAGGGTATTCCTACGAGCAGTACTTC. Its translation is CARSRRTGYSYEQYF. The chain has TRBV5-3 and TRBJ2-7; 8 bases match TRBD1. TRBV5-3 is identified as an open reading frame with a role that is uncertain. V dropped 4 bases and J dropped 1; count of bases not matched to a gene: 7. The CDR3 length is 15 residues.

The chain uses TRBV4-3 and TRBJ1-1; perhaps TRBD1 as D (5 bases). Per the germline V gene, CDR1 is LGHNA and CDR2 is YSLEER. V lost 2 bases, J lost 5 bases, and 15 bases lay in between. CDR3 length equals 15 residues. CDR3 in amino acids: CASSQTTGARTEAFF. The DNA of the CDR3 is TGCGCCAGCAGCCAAACGACCGGGGCGCGTACTGAAGCTTTCTTT.

J is TRBJ1-1 and V is TRBV6-6; D is ambiguous. Germline V CDR1 and CDR2: MNHNY, SVGAGI (reference sequence). Deletions cut 0 bases from V and 9 bases from J, with 8 bases between. This CDR3 is 12 amino acids long. CDR3 nucleotide sequence: TGTGCCAGCAGTTACTCTGACCAGAAAGCTTTCTTT. Protein sequence: CASSYSDQKAFF.

The CDR3 is CACPDPANTGELFF. The CDR3 nucleotides read TGTGCCTGCCCCGACCCAGCTAACACCGGGGAGCTGTTTTTT. The V call is TRBV30, the J call TRBJ2-2; no definite D call. Germline CDR1 and CDR2: GTSNPN and SVGIG (reference sequence). The CDR3 sequence is 14 residues long. Trimming pared 6 bases from V and 2 bases from J, leaving 13 bases between.

This chain joins TRBV6-6 and TRBJ1-5, with D hard to call. Trimming left V 5 bases short and J 3 bases short, with 14 bases between. The CDR3 spans 15 residues. The germline V gene encodes CDR1 MNHNY and CDR2 SVGAGI (reference sequence). For the CDR3, the DNA is TGTGCCAGCAGTCGCCCGACCGAAAACAATCAGCCCCAGCATTTT. Protein product: CASSRPTENNQPQHF.

The chain employs TRBV7-2 and TRBJ2-5, with 7 bases lining up with TRBD1. The CDR3 runs 17 residues. J gave up 8 bases and V 5 bases, and 20 bases lay outside the gene matches. Per germline, CDR1 SGHTA and CDR2 FQGNSA. The DNA of the CDR3 is TGTGCCAGCAGCCAAGGGTCCTTCCGGGACAGAGGGCTAACCCAGTACTTC. Translation: CASSQGSFRDRGLTQYF. Full variable domain (rest looked up from reference TRBV7-2 and TRBJ2-5): GAGVSQSPSNKVTEKGKDVELRCDPISGHTALYWYRQSLGQGLEFLIYFQGNSAPDKSGLPSDRFSAERTGGSVSTLTIQRTQQEDSAVYLCASSQGSFRDRGLTQYFGPGTRLLVL.

There are a few counts of this clone. Other DNA sequences from this sample encode an identical CDR3 as well. The CDR3 protein is CAWSAPYSGANVLTF. The CDR3 nucleotides are TGTGCCTGGAGTGCCCCCTACTCTGGGGCCAACGTCCTGACTTTC. This chain uses TRBV30 with TRBJ2-6; D uncertain. The CDR3 consists of 15 residues. Germline lookup yields CDR1 GTSNPN and CDR2 SVGIG (reference sequence). Trimming left V 1 base short and J 0 bases short, with 7 bases between.

The V gene is TRBV7-8, the J gene TRBJ2-7; the match to TRBD1 covers 8 bases. This CDR3 has 16 residues. V was pared by 2 bases and J by 2 bases, with 8 bases of the junction left unmatched. Germline CDR1 reads SGHVS; CDR2 reads FQNEAQ. Here the CDR3 DNA reads TGTGCCAGCAGCTTATCCTCCGGGACAGGAGCCTACGAGCAGTACGTC. Amino acid sequence: CASSLSSGTGAYEQYV.

The chain carries TRBV6-5 and TRBJ2-7, with D unresolved. This CDR3 region has 11 residues. Germline V lookup: CDR1 MNHEY, CDR2 SVGAGI. CDR3 amino acids: CASSDGRILTV. For the CDR3, the DNA is TGTGCCAGCAGTGACGGTCGGATCCTCACAGTC.

V gene TRBV4-3 combines with J gene TRBJ2-3; no firm D call. There are 13 residues in the CDR3. Germline values: CDR1 LGHNA, CDR2 YSLEER. With 0 bases removed from V and 3 bases from J, the gap between germline ends came to 4 bases. The CDR3: CASSQERTDTQYF. The DNA for the CDR3 is TGCGCCAGCAGCCAAGAGAGGACAGATACGCAGTATTTT.

The rearrangement links TRBV5-1 to TRBJ1-1; 7 nucleotides match TRBD1. CDR3 length: 15 residues. With V trimmed by 5 bases and J by 1 base, 8 bases remained unmatched. Germline CDR1 is SGHRS and CDR2 is YFSETQ. In DNA, the CDR3 is TGCGCCAGCAGACCGACAGGGCTGGGGAACACTGAAGCTTTCTTT. This codes for CASRPTGLGNTEAFF.

The count of this clone is one. The chain employs TRBV7-2 and TRBJ2-1; 11 bases are a match to TRBD2. V was clipped by 5 bases and J by 5 bases; unmatched bases: 8. Per the germline V gene, CDR1 is SGHTA and CDR2 is FQGNSA. The CDR3 is made up of 16 amino acids. The CDR3 here is CASSPRVAGGNNEQFF. The CDR3 DNA reads TGTGCCAGCAGCCCGAGGGTAGCGGGAGGGAACAATGAGCAGTTCTTC.

This sequence joins TRBV19 and TRBJ1-3; no clear D. The CDR3 runs 13 residues. V was cut by 6 bases and J by 0 bases, with 6 bases left in between. Germline values: CDR1 LNHDA, CDR2 SQIVND (reference sequence). CDR3 DNA sequence: TGTGCCAGTAGCGGATCCTCTGGAAACACCATATATTTT. Its translation is CASSGSSGNTIYF.